Sequencing of this T cell receptor (beta chain) was carried out in a study of monozygotic twins with inflammatory bowel disease. Sampling involved one blood draw (more than 2.3 ml) for every donor. About this clonotype: Its antigen is as yet unknown.

Germline CDR1 reads SGHDT; CDR2 reads YYEEEE. This CDR3 has 15 amino acids. Reanalyzing the 5' RACE reads, TCRdb keeps one entry per CDR3 protein, without DNA. This table lists some 210,000 distinct CDR3 sequences. Findings and limits, study-wide: Repertoire similarity did not differ between concordant and discordant twins, possibly owing to limited power.

This TCR was recovered from a human donor with ulcerative colitis or Crohn's disease, or a healthy co-twin of an affected twin (not recorded which). The chain uses TRBV5-6 and TRBJ1-1; TCRdb's assignment of TRBD1 cannot be checked, as there is no DNA. Sequenced material: blood. The CDR3 reads CASSLRGGVNTEAFF.